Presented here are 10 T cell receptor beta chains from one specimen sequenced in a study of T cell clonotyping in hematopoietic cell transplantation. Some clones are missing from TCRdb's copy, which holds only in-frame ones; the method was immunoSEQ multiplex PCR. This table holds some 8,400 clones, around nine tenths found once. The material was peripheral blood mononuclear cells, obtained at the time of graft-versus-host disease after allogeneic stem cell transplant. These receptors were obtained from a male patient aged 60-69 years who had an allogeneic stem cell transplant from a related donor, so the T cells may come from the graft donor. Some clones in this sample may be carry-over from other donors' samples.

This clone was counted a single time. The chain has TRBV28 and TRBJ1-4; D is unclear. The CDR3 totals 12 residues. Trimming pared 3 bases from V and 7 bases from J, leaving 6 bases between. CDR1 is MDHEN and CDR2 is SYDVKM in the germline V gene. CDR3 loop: CASSLLPEKLFF. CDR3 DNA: TGTGCCAGCAGTTTGTTACCTGAAAAACTGTTTTTT.

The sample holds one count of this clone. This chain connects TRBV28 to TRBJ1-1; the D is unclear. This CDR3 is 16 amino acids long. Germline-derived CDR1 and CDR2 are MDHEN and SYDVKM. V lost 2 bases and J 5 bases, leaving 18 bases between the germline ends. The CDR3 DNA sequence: TGTGCCAGCAGTTTAGGGGTAAGACATTTCGGGACTGAAGCTTTCTTT. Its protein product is CASSLGVRHFGTEAFF.

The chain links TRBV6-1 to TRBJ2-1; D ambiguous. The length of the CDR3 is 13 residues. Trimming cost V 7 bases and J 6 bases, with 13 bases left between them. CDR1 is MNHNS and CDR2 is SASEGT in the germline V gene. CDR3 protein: CASTSPVSNEQFF. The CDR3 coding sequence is TGTGCCAGCACGTCCCCAGTGTCCAATGAGCAGTTCTTC.

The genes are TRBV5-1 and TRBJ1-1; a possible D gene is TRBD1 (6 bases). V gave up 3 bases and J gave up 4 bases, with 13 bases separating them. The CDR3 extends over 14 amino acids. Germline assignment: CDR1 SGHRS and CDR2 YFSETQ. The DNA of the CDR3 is TGCGCCAGCAGCTCGACGGACAGACCCACTGAAGCTTTCTTT. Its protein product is CASSSTDRPTEAFF.

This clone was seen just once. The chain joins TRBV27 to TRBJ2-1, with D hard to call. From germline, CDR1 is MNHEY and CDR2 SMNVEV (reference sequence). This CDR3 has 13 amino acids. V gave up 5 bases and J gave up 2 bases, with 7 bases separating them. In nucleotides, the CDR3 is TGTGCCAGCAGTGGGGTCCCCTACAATGAGCAGTTCTTC. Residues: CASSGVPYNEQFF.

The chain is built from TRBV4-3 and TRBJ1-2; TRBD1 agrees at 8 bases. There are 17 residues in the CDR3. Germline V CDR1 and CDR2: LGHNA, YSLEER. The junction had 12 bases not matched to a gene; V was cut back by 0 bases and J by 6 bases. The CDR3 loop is CASSQDRFFQGADGYTF. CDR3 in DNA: TGCGCCAGCAGCCAAGATAGATTCTTCCAGGGGGCTGATGGCTACACCTTC.

This CDR3 reads CASGAGKYQETQYF. The CDR3 DNA is TGCGCCAGCGGAGCAGGAAAGTACCAAGAGACCCAGTACTTC. The J gene is TRBJ2-5, the V gene TRBV10-2; D gene ambiguous. Germline CDR1 and CDR2: WSHSY and SAAADI. There are 14 residues in the CDR3. Trimming cost V 8 bases and J 0 bases, with 13 bases left between them.

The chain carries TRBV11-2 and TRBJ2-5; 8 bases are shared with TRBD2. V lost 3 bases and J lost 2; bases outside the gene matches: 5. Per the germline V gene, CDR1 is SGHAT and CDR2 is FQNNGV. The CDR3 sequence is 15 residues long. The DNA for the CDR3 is TGTGCCAGCAGCTTTAGTAGCGGGGCACAAGAGACCCAGTACTTC. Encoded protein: CASSFSSGAQETQYF.

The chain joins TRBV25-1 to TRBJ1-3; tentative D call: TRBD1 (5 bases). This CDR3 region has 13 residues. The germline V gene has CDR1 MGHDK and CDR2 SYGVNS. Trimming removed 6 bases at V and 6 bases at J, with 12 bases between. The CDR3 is CASSPRGLNTIYF. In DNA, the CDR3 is TGTGCCAGCAGCCCTAGGGGCTTAAACACCATATATTTT. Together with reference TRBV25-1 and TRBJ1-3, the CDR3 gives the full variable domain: EADIYQTPRYLVIGTGKKITLECSQTMGHDKMYWYQQDPGMELHLIHYSYGVNSTEKGDLSSESTVSRIRTEHFPLTLESARPSHTSQYLCASSPRGLNTIYFGEGSWLTVV.

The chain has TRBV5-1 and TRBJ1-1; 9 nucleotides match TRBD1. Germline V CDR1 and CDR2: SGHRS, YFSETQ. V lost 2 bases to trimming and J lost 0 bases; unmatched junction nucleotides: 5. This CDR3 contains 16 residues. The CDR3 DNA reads TGCGCCAGCAGCTTTTTAGGGGACAGGGTGAACACTGAAGCTTTCTTT. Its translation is CASSFLGDRVNTEAFF.